This T cell receptor (beta chain) was sequenced in a study of CD8+ T cells in alopecia areata. The sequencing template was cDNA reverse transcribed from extracted RNA. Sequenced by immunoSEQ multiplex PCR; TCRdb stores in-frame clones only, minus some. The data show more than 95,000 clones, less than 70% seen once. This CDR3 has 13 residues. The germline CDR1 and CDR2 sequences are MGHDK and SYGVNS. V was pared by 4 bases and J by 5 bases, with 12 bases between. V and J are TRBV25-1 and TRBJ2-7; D remains unclear. The sequencing input was CD4+ T cells sorted from blood. The origin of this receptor is a human donor in good health. The CDR3 DNA is TGTGCCAGCAGTGTAGACCCGTCCCACGAGCAGTACTTC. It specifies CASSVDPSHEQYF.